The clone carrying this T cell receptor (beta chain) occurred many times. The record originates from a study of shared clonotypes between healthy human individuals. Study information: Per-donor plates numbered three CD4 naive, three CD4 memory, two CD8 naive and one CD8 memory.

Measured with immunoSEQ multiplex PCR; TCRdb has only the in-frame clones, and not every one. Here the sample spans 950,000 to 1,100,000 clones, 75% to 85% being singletons. The junction had 10 bases not matched to a gene; V was cut back by 5 bases and J by 5 bases. Germline loops: CDR1 SGHAT, CDR2 FQNNGV. CDR3 size: 15 residues. The chain is built from TRBV11-2 and TRBJ2-5; 8 bases fit TRBD1. Sequences were obtained from memory CD4+ T cells from PBMCs. As to subset: CD45RA-negative fraction. This TCR was recovered from a man younger than 35 in good health. Some clones in this sample may be carry-over from other donors' samples. The CDR3 loop is CASSPGDRRVETQYF. The DNA for the CDR3 is TGTGCCAGCAGCCCCGGGGACAGGAGGGTGGAGACCCAGTACTTC.